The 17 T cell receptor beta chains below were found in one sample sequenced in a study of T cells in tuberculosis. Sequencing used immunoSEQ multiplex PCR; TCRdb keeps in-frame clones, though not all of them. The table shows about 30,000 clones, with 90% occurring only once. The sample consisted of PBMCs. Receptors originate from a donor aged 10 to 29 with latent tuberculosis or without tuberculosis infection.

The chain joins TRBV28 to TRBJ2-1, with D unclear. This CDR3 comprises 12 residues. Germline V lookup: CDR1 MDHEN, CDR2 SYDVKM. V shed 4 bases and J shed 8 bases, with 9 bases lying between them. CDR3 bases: TGTGCCAGCAGTTCCCCCCGGGATGAGCAGTTCTTC. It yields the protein CASSSPRDEQFF.

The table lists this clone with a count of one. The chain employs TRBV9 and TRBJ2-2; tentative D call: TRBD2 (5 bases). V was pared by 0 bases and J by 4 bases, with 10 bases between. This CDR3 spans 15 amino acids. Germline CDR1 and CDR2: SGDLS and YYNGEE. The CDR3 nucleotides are TGTGCCAGCAGCGTAGCGGGGTCCGCCACCGGGGAGCTGTTTTTT. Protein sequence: CASSVAGSATGELFF.

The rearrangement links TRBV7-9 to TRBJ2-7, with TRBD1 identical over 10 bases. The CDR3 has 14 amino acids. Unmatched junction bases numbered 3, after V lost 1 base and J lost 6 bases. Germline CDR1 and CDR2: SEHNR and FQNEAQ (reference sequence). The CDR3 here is CASSLEDRGPEQYF. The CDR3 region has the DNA TGTGCCAGCAGCTTAGAAGACAGGGGGCCCGAGCAGTACTTC.

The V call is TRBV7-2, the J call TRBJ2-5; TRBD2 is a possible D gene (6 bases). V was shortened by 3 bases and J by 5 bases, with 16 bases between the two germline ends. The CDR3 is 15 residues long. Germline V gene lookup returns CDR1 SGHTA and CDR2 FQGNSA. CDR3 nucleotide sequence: TGTGCCAGCAGCTTCGCCGGGACTCAAGGGGAGACCCAGTACTTC. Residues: CASSFAGTQGETQYF.

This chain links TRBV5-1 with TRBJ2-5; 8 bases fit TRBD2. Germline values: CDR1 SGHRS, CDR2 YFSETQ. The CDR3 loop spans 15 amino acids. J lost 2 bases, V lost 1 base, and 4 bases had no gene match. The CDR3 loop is CASSLSGGGQETQYF. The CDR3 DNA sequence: TGCGCCAGCAGCTTGAGTGGCGGGGGGCAAGAGACCCAGTACTTC.

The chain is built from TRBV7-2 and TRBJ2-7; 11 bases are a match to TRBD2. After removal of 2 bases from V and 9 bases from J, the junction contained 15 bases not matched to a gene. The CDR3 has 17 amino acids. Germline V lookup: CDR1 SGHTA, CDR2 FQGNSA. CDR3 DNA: TGTGCCAGCAGCTTAACCCAGACTAGCGGGGACTACTCCGGGCAGTACTTC. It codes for CASSLTQTSGDYSGQYF.

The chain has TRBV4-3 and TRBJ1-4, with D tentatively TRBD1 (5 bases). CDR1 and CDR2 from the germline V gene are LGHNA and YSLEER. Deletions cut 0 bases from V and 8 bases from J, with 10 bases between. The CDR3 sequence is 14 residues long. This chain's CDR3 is CASSQDLTVEKLFF. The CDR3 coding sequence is TGCGCCAGCAGCCAAGATCTGACAGTAGAAAAACTGTTTTTT.

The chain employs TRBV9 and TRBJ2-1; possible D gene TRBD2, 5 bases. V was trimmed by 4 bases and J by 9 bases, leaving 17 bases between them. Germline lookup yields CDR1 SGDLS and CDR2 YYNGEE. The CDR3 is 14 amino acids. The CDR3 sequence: CASSPGVASGEQFF. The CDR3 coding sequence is TGTGCCAGCAGCCCCGGGGTCGCCTCGGGTGAGCAGTTCTTC.

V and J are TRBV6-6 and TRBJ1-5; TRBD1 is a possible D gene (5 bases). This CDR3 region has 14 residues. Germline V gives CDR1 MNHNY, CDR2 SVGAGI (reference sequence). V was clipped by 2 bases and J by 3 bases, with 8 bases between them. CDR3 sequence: CASSYRQLNQPQHF. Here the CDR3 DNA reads TGTGCCAGCAGTTACAGACAGCTCAATCAGCCCCAGCATTTT.

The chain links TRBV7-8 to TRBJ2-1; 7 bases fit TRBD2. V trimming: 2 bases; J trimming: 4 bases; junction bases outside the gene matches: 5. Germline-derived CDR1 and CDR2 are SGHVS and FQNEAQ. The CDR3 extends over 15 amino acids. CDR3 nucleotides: TGTGCCAGCAGCTTATGGGCGGGGGTATACAATGAGCAGTTCTTC. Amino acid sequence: CASSLWAGVYNEQFF. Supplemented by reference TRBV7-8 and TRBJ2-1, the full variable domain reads GAGVSQSPRYKVAKRGQDVALRCDPISGHVSLFWYQQALGQGPEFLTYFQNEAQLDKSGLPSDRFFAERPEGSVSTLKIQRTQQEDSAVYLCASSLWAGVYNEQFFGPGTRLTVL.

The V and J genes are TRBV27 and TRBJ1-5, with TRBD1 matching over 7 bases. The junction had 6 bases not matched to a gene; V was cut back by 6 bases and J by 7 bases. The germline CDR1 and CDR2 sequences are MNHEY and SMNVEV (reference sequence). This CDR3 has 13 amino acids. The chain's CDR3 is CASSKQGYQPQHF. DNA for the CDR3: TGTGCCAGCAGCAAACAGGGGTACCAGCCCCAGCATTTT.

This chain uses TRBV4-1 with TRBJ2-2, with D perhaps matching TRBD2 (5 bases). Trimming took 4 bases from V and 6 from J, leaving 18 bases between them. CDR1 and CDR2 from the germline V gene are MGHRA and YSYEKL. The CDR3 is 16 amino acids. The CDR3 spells CASSLYPATNAGELFF. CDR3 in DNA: TGCGCCAGCAGCCTATACCCAGCGACTAACGCCGGGGAGCTGTTTTTT.

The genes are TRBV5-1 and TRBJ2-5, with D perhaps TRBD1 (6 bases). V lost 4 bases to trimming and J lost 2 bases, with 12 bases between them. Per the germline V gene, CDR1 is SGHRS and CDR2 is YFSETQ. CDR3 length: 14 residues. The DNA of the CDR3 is TGCGCCAGCAGCGTGACAGGCCGGCAAGAGACCCAGTACTTC. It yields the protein CASSVTGRQETQYF.

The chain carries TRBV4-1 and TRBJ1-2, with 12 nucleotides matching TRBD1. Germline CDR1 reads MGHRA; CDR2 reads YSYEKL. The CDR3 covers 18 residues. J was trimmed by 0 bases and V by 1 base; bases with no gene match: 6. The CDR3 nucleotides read TGCGCCAGCAGCCAAGTTCGGGACAGGGGGCGTCCTAACTATGGCTACACCTTC. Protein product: CASSQVRDRGRPNYGYTF.

CDR3 amino acids: CASSRSGTDTQYF. The CDR3 DNA is TGTGCCAGCAGCCGGTCTGGCACAGATACGCAGTATTTT. This chain connects TRBV13 to TRBJ2-3, with D hard to call. Germline values: CDR1 PRHDT, CDR2 FYEKMQ (reference sequence). CDR3 size: 13 residues. The V end lost 5 bases, the J end lost 1 base, and 7 bases lay between the germline ends.

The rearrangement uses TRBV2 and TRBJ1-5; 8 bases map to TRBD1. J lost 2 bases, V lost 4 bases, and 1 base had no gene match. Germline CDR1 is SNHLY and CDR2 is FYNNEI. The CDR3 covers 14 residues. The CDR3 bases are TGTGCCAGCAGTGGGGGACAGGGCAATCAGCCCCAGCATTTT. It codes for CASSGGQGNQPQHF.

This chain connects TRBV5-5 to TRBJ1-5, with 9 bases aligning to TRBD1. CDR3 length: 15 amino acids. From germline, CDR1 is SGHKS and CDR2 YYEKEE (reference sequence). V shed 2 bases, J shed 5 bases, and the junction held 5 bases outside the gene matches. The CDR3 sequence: CASSFSGQGDQPQHF. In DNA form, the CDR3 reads TGTGCCAGCAGCTTTTCGGGACAGGGCGATCAGCCCCAGCATTTT.